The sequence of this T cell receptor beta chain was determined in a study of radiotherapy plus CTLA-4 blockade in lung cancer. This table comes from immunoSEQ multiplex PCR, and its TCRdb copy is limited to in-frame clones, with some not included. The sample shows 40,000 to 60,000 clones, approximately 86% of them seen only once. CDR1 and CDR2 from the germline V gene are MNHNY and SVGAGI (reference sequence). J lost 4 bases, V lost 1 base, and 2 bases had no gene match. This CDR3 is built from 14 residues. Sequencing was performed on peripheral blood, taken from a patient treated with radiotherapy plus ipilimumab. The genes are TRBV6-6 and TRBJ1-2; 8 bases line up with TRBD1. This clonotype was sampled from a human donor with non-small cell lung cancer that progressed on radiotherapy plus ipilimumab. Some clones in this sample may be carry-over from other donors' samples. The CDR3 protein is CASSYLTGAYGYTF. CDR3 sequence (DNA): TGTGCCAGCAGTTACTTGACAGGGGCCTATGGCTACACCTTC.